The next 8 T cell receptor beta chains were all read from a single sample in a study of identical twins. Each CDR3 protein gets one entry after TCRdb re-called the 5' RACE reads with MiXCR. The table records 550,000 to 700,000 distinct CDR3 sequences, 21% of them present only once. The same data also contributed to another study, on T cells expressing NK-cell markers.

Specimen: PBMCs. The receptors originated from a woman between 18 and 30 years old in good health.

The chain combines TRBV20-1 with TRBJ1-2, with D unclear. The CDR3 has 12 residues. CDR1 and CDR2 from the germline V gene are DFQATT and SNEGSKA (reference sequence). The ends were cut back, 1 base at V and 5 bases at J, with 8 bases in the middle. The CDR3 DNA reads TGCAGTGCTAGAGGAAGAGGGTATGGCTACACCTTC. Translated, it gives CSARGRGYGYTF.

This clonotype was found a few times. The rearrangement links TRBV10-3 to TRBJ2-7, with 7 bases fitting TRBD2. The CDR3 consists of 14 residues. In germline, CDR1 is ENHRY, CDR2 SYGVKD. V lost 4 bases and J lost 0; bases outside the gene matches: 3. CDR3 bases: TGTGCCATCAGTGGGGAGGGGAGCTCCTACGAGCAGTACTTC. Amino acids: CAISGEGSSYEQYF.

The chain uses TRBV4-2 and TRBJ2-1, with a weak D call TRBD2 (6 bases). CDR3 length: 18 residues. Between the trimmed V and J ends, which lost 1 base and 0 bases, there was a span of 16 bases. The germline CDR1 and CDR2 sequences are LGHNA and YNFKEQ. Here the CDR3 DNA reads TGTGCCAGCAGCCAAGTGCAACTAGCTTTTAGCTCCTACAATGAGCAGTTCTTC. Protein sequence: CASSQVQLAFSSYNEQFF.

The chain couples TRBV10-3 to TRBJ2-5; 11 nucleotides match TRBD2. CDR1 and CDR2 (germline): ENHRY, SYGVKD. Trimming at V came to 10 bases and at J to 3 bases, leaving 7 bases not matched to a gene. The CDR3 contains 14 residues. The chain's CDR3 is CATKGTSGEETQYF. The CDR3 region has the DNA TGTGCCACCAAAGGGACTAGCGGCGAAGAGACCCAGTACTTC.

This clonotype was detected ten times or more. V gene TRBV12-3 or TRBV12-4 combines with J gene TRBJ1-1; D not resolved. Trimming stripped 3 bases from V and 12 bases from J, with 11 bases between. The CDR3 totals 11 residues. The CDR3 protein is CASSLATGSFF. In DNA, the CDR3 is TGTGCCAGCAGTTTGGCCACGGGGTCTTTCTTT.

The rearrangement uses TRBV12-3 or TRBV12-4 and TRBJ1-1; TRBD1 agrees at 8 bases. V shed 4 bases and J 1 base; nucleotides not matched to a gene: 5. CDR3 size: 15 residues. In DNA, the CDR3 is TGTGCCAGCAGTTCCCGGGACAGGCGGAACACTGAAGCTTTCTTT. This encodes CASSSRDRRNTEAFF.

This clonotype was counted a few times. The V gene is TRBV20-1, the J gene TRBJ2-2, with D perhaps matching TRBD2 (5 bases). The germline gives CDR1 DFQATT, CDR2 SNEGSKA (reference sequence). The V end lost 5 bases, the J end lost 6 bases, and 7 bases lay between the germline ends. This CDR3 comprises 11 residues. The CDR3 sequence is CSAPGAGELFF. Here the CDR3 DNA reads TGCAGTGCTCCCGGGGCCGGGGAGCTGTTTTTT.

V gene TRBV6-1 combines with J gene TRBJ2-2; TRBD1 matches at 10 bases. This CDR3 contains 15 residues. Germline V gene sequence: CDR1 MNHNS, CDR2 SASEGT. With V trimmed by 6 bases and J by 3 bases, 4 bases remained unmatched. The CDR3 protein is CASRRTGGDTGELFF. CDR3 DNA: TGTGCCAGCAGGAGGACAGGGGGGGACACCGGGGAGCTGTTTTTT.